The 9 T cell receptor beta chains presented below share a single source sample, sequenced in a study of blood T cell repertoires in COVID-19. Only in-frame clones appear in the TCRdb table, and some are missing; sequencing was by immunoSEQ multiplex PCR. Of around 340,000 clones in the sample, approximately 89% were seen once. The sample taken for sequencing was peripheral blood. The source of these receptors is a woman aged 60 to 75 with COVID-19, enrolled during active disease.

This chain connects TRBV5-1 to TRBJ2-3; D perhaps matches TRBD2 (7 bases). Germline lookup yields CDR1 SGHRS and CDR2 YFSETQ. This CDR3 is 16 amino acids long. Trimming took 4 bases from V and 0 from J, leaving 15 bases between them. The CDR3 DNA is TGCGCCAGCAGCGAAGGGGGGGGGCGCAGCACAGATACGCAGTATTTT. Translation: CASSEGGGRSTDTQYF.

This clone was observed a handful of times. The chain is built from TRBV13 and TRBJ1-5; no reliable D call. The germline V and J ends were trimmed by 0 bases and 5 bases, with 8 bases remaining between them. This CDR3 spans 14 amino acids. The germline V gene encodes CDR1 PRHDT and CDR2 FYEKMQ (reference sequence). The CDR3 bases are TGTGCCAGCAGCTTAGGAGCCGGGGATCAGCCCCAGCATTTT. Translating gives CASSLGAGDQPQHF.

The chain carries TRBV2 and TRBJ2-7; a possible D gene is TRBD2 (6 bases). Trimming took 5 bases from V and 2 from J, leaving 16 bases between them. CDR1 and CDR2 (germline): SNHLY, FYNNEI. The CDR3 has 15 residues. CDR3 sequence (DNA): TGTGCCAGCAGTATCGACATGGGGAGGCCCTACGAGCAGTACTTC. This translates into CASSIDMGRPYEQYF.

This chain connects TRBV2 to TRBJ1-1; the D is unclear. V was clipped by 6 bases and J by 11 bases, with 16 bases between them. Germline lookup yields CDR1 SNHLY and CDR2 FYNNEI. There are 12 residues in the CDR3. The CDR3 sequence: CASRRSSAGAFF. CDR3 sequence (DNA): TGTGCCAGCAGGAGATCTTCCGCGGGGGCTTTCTTT.

The chain joins TRBV6-4 to TRBJ2-5, with 7 positions matching TRBD2. This CDR3 spans 20 amino acids. Trimming took 6 bases from V and 5 from J; bases not matched to a gene: 27. The germline CDR1 and CDR2 sequences are MRHNA and SNTAGT. The CDR3 DNA follows: TGTGCCAGCAGCAACTTGCCCAGGGTAAACGACGAGCGGGGATCTGAGACCCAGTACTTC. The encoded protein is CASSNLPRVNDERGSETQYF.

The chain joins TRBV3-1 (or the pseudogene TRBV3-2) to TRBJ1-2, with D unclear. Trimming removed 3 bases from V and 4 bases from J, with 12 bases in between. This CDR3 is built from 14 residues. Looked up from germline, CDR1 is LGHDT and CDR2 is YNNKEL (reference sequence). CDR3 coding DNA: TGTGCCAGCAGCCATCGACGACAAACCTATGGCTACACCTTC. Its translation is CASSHRRQTYGYTF.

The chain joins TRBV14 to TRBJ1-2; D uncertain. V shed 4 bases and J shed 2 bases, with 8 bases lying between them. CDR1 is SGHDN, CDR2 FVKESK, per germline. The CDR3 sequence is 13 residues long. The CDR3 nucleotides read TGTGCCAGCAGCCCATCGGGAAACTATGGCTACACCTTC. Translation: CASSPSGNYGYTF.

In DNA form, the CDR3 reads TGTGCCAGCAGCCAGCAGACTTTCGGAGGTTCACCCCTCCACTTT. This encodes CASSQQTFGGSPLHF. The gene calls are TRBV16 and TRBJ1-6; D unresolved. CDR3 size: 15 residues. Germline V gene lookup returns CDR1 KGHSY and CDR2 FQNENV. V was clipped by 3 bases and J by 9 bases, with 15 bases between them.

The chain employs TRBV9 and TRBJ2-1; no firm D call. From germline, CDR1 is SGDLS and CDR2 YYNGEE. Deletions cut 0 bases from V and 2 bases from J, with 6 bases between. This CDR3 is built from 14 residues. CDR3 sequence reads: CASSVESAYNEQFF. CDR3 nucleotide sequence: TGTGCCAGCAGCGTAGAATCCGCCTACAATGAGCAGTTCTTC.